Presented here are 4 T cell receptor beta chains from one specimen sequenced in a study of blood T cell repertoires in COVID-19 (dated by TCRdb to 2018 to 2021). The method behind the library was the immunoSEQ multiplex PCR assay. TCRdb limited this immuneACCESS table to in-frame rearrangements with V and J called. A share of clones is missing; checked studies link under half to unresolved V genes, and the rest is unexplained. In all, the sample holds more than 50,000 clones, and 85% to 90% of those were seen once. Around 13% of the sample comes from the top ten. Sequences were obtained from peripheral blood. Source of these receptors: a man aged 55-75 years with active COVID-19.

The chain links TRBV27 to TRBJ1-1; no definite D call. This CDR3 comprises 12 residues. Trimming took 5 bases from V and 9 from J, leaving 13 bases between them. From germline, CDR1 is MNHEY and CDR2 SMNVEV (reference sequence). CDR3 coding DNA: TGTGCCAGCAGTCCCTTGACGGGGAAAGCTTTCTTT. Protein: CASSPLTGKAFF.

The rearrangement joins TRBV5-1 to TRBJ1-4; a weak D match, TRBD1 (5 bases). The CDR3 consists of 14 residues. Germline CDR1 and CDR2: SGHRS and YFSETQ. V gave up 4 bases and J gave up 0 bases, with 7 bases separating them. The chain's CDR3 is CASSDRATNEKLFF. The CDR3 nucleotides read TGCGCCAGCAGCGACAGAGCAACTAATGAAAAACTGTTTTTT.

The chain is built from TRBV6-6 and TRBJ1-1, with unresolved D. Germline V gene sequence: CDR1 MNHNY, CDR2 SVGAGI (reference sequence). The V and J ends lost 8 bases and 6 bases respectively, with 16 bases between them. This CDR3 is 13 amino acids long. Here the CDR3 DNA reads TGTGCCAGCGCAGTAACGACGGGTTCTGAAGCTTTCTTT. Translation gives CASAVTTGSEAFF.

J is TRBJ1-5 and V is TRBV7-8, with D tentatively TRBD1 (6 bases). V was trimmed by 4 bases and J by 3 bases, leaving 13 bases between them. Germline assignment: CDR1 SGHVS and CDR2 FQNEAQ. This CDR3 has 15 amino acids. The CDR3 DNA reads TGTGCCAGCAGCTCCTTGGACAGAATCAATCAGCCCCAGCATTTT. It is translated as CASSSLDRINQPQHF.